Listed here are 12 T cell receptor beta chains from one sample, sequenced in a study of cytomegalovirus exposure and HLA in healthy donors (dated by TCRdb to about 2017). The library came from the immunoSEQ multiplex PCR assay. TCRdb carries this immuneACCESS record with in-frame sequences only. Its versions omit some clonotypes, under half of them owing to an unresolved V gene in the studies checked, with the rest unexplained. Within this sample are 70,000 or so clones, with 94% of them counted one time only. 1.5% to 2% of the sample is held by the ten biggest clonotypes. Material: PBMCs. These receptor sequences come from a woman under 30 in good health and CMV-seropositive.

This clone was detected only once. The V call is TRBV10-2, the J call TRBJ2-7; 10 bases align to TRBD1. The V gene's germline CDR1 is WSHSY and CDR2 SAAADI. The V segment lost 6 bases and the J segment 4 bases; nucleotides outside the gene matches: 3. This CDR3 spans 13 amino acids. The CDR3 nucleotides are TGCGCCAGCAGAAGGGGACAGGGGTACGAGCAGTACTTC. It is translated as CASRRGQGYEQYF.

J is TRBJ1-2 and V is TRBV19; possibly TRBD1 for D (6 bases). V gave up 3 bases and J gave up 12 bases, with 20 bases separating them. The CDR3 runs to 14 residues. CDR1 and CDR2 (germline): LNHDA, SQIVND (reference sequence). The CDR3 DNA sequence: TGTGCCAGTAGTATCAATATGGCAGGGGAGCCCAACACCTTC. Encoded protein: CASSINMAGEPNTF. The variable domain in full, with the rest retrieved from reference TRBV19 and TRBJ1-2, is DGGITQSPKYLFRKEGQNVTLSCEQNLNHDAMYWYRQDPGQGLRLIYYSQIVNDFQKGDIAEGYSVSREKKESFPLTVTSAQKNPTAFYLCASSINMAGEPNTFGSGTRLTVV.

J is TRBJ2-7 and V is TRBV11-2, with 7 positions matching TRBD1. Trimming took 0 bases from V and 0 from J; bases not matched to a gene: 5. Germline V CDR1 and CDR2: SGHAT, FQNNGV. This CDR3 is 16 amino acids long. CDR3 protein: CASSLDRTGFSYEQYF. The DNA of the CDR3 is TGTGCCAGCAGCTTAGATCGGACAGGATTCTCCTACGAGCAGTACTTC.

This sequence joins TRBV5-6 and TRBJ2-5; TRBD1 agrees at 9 bases. The CDR3 has 14 residues. After removal of 5 bases from V and 2 bases from J, the junction contained 4 bases not matched to a gene. Germline CDR1 is SGHDT and CDR2 is YYEEEE. CDR3 sequence reads: CASSPDRGQETQYF. In DNA form, the CDR3 reads TGTGCCAGCAGTCCAGACAGGGGGCAAGAGACCCAGTACTTC.

This chain joins TRBV4-2 and TRBJ1-2; 7 nucleotides match TRBD1. J lost 3 bases, V lost 5 bases, and 12 bases had no gene match. This CDR3 has 16 residues. Germline-derived CDR1 and CDR2 are LGHNA and YNFKEQ. As DNA, the CDR3 is TGTGCCAGCAGCATTGGTGGAGCCGGGACAGACTATGGCTACACCTTC. This codes for CASSIGGAGTDYGYTF.

The chain couples TRBV7-6 to TRBJ1-6; D is perhaps TRBD1 (6 bases). V lost 0 bases, J lost 6 bases, and 15 bases lay in between. The CDR3 sequence is 17 residues long. Germline V gene data show CDR1 as SGHVS and CDR2 as FNYEAQ. CDR3 coding DNA: TGTGCCAGCAGCTTAGCTCCACGGGACACACGTAATTCACCCCTCCACTTT. Its translation is CASSLAPRDTRNSPLHF.

The chain employs TRBV7-2 and TRBJ2-1; 7 nucleotides align to TRBD2. The germline V gene has CDR1 SGHTA and CDR2 FQGNSA. V dropped 2 bases and J dropped 6; count of bases not matched to a gene: 4. The CDR3 has 14 residues. CDR3 sequence (DNA): TGTGCCAGCAGCTTATTGGGGGGGATCAATGAGCAGTTCTTC. Translated, it gives CASSLLGGINEQFF.

This clone has a single count. This chain links TRBV7-7 with TRBJ1-4; D possibly corresponds to TRBD1 (5 bases). V was pared by 5 bases and J by 5 bases, with 12 bases between. The CDR3 runs 14 residues. The germline gives CDR1 SSHAT, CDR2 FNYEAQ (reference sequence). The CDR3 loop reads CASSLGTGNEKLFF. The CDR3 DNA reads as TGTGCCAGCAGCCTAGGGACGGGGAATGAAAAACTGTTTTTT.

V usage is TRBV9 and J usage is TRBJ1-5; no definite D call. The CDR3 is made up of 15 amino acids. Trimming removed 2 bases at V and 0 bases at J, with 9 bases between. Germline V gives CDR1 SGDLS, CDR2 YYNGEE. Here the CDR3 DNA reads TGTGCCAGCAGCGTCGCGGGTGCTAGCAATCAGCCCCAGCATTTT. It is translated as CASSVAGASNQPQHF.

This chain links TRBV5-1 with TRBJ2-7, with 9 bases that match TRBD2. This CDR3 is 15 amino acids long. Germline lookup yields CDR1 SGHRS and CDR2 YFSETQ. Trimming at V came to 3 bases and at J to 2 bases, leaving 6 bases not matched to a gene. Here the CDR3 reads CASSSGLAKTYEQYF. In nucleotides, the CDR3 is TGCGCCAGCAGCTCCGGACTAGCGAAAACCTACGAGCAGTACTTC.

The chain is built from TRBV30 and TRBJ2-1; TRBD2 matches at 7 bases. This CDR3 spans 15 amino acids. After removal of 1 base from V and 3 bases from J, the junction contained 6 bases not matched to a gene. Per germline, CDR1 GTSNPN and CDR2 SVGIG (reference sequence). The CDR3 nucleotides are TGTGCCTGGAGTGGACGGGGCGGGAGCTACAATGAGCAGTTCTTC. It codes for CAWSGRGGSYNEQFF.

This clone was recorded once. The rearrangement uses TRBV2 and TRBJ2-3; D uncertain. V lost 8 bases and J 1 base, leaving 7 bases between the germline ends. The CDR3 is made up of 12 amino acids. From germline, CDR1 is SNHLY and CDR2 FYNNEI. CDR3 sequence (DNA): TGTGCCAGCCCAACGGGCACAGATACGCAGTATTTT. It translates to CASPTGTDTQYF.